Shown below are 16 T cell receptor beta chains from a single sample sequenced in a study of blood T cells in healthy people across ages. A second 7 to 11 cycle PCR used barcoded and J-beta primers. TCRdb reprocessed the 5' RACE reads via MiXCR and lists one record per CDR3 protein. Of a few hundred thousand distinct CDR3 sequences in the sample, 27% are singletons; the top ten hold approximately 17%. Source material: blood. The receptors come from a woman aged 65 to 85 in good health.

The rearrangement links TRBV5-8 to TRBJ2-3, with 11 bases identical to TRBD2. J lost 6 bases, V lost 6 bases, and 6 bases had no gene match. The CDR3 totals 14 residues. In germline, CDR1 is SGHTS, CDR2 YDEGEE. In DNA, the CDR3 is TGTGCCAGCAACCGACTAGCGGGGAGCGATACGCAGTATTTT. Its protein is CASNRLAGSDTQYF. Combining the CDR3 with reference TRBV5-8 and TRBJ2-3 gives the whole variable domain EAGVTQSPTHLIKTRGQQATLRCSPISGHTSVYWYQQALGLGLQFLLWYDEGEERNRGNFPPRFSGRQFPNYSSELNVNALELEDSALYLCASNRLAGSDTQYFGPGTRLTVL.

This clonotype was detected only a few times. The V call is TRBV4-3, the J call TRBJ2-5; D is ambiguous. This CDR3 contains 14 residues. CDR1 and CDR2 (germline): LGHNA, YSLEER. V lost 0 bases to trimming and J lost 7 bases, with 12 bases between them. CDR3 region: CASSQEVPTGTQYF. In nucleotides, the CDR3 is TGCGCCAGCAGCCAAGAGGTCCCAACCGGGACCCAGTACTTC.

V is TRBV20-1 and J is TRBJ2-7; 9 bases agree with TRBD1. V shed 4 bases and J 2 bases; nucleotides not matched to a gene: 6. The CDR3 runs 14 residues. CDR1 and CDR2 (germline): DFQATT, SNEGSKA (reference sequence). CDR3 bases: TGCAGTGCTACTCCGGGACAGGGAACCTACGAGCAGTACTTC. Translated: CSATPGQGTYEQYF.

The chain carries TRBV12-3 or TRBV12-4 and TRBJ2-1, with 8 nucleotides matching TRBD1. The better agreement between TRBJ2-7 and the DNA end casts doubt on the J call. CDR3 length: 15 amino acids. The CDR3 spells CASSLVRQGYYEQYF. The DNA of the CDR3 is TGTGCCAGCAGTTTGGTGCGACAGGGGTATTACGAGCAGTACTTC.

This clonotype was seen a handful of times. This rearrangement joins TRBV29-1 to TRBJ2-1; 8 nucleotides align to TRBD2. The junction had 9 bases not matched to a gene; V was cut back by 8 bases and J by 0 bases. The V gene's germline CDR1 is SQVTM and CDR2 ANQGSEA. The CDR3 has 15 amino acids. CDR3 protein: CSQSGGLSSYNEQFF. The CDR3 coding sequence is TGCAGCCAAAGCGGGGGCTTGAGCTCCTACAATGAGCAGTTCTTC.

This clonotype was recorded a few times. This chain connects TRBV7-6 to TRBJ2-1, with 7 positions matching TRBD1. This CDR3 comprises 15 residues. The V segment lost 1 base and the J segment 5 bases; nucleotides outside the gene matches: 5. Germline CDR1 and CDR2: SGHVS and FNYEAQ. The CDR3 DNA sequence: TGTGCCAGCAGCTTAGAGGGGGCGGTACACAATGAGCAGTTCTTC. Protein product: CASSLEGAVHNEQFF.

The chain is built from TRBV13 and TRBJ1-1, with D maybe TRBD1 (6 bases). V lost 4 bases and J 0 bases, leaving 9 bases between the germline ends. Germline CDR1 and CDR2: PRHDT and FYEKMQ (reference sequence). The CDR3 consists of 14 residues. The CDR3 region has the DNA TGTGCCAGCAGCTGGGGACACATGAACACTGAAGCTTTCTTT. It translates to CASSWGHMNTEAFF.

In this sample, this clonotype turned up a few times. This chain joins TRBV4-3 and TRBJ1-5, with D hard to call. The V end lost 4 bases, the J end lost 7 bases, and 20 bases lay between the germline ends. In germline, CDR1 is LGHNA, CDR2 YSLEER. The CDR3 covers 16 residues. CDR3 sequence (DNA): TGCGCCAGCAGCCTGAGCCGGGCCCACGCGGACCAGCCCCAGCATTTT. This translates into CASSLSRAHADQPQHF.

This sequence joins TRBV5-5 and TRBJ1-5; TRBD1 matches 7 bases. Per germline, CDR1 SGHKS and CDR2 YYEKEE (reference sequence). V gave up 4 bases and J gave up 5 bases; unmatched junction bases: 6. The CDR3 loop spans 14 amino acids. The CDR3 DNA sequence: TGTGCCAGCAGCATGGGACAGATTGATCAGCCCCAGCATTTT. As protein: CASSMGQIDQPQHF.

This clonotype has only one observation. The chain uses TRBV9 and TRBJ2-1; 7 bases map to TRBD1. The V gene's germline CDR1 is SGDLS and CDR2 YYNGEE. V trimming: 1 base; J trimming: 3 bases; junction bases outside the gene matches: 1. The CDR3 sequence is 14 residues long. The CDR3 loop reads CASSVQGVYNEQFF. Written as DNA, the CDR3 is TGTGCCAGCAGCGTACAGGGGGTCTACAATGAGCAGTTCTTC.

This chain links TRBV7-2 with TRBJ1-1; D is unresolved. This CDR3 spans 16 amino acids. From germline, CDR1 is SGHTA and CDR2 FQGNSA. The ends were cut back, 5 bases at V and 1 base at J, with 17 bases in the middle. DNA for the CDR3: TGTGCCAGCAGCCCCCAGCGGGGTATGGGGAACACTGAAGCTTTCTTT. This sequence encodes CASSPQRGMGNTEAFF.

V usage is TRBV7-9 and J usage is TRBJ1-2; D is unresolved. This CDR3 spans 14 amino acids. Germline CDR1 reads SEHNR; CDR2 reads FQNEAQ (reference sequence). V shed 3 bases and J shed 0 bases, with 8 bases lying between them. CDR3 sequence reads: CASSLVQANYGYTF. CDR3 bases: TGTGCCAGCAGCTTGGTCCAAGCTAACTATGGCTACACCTTC.

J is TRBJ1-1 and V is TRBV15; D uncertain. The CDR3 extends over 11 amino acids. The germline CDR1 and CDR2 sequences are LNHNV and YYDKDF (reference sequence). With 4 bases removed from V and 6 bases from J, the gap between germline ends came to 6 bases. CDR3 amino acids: CATSKQPEAFF. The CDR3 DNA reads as TGTGCCACCAGCAAGCAGCCTGAAGCTTTCTTT.

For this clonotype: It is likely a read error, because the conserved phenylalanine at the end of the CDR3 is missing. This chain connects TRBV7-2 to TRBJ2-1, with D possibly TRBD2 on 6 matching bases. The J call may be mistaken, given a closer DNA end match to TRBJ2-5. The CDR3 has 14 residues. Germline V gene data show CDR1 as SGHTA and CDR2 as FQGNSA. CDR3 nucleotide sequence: TGTGCCAGCAGCTTGGGACTTTTCTCAGGGACCCAGTACCTC. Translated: CASSLGLFSGTQYL.

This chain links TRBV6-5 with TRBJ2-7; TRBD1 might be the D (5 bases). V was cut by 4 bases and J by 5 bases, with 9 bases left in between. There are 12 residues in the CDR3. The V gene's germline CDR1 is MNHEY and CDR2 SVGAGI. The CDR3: CASSSGQHEQYF. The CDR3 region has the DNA TGTGCCAGCAGTTCCGGACAACACGAGCAGTACTTC.

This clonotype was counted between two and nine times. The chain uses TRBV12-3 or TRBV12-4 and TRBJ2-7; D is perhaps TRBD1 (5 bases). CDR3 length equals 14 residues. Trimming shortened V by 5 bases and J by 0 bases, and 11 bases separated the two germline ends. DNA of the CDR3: TGTGCCAGCAGTCCCATTAGGGGCTCCTACGAGCAGTACTTC. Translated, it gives CASSPIRGSYEQYF.